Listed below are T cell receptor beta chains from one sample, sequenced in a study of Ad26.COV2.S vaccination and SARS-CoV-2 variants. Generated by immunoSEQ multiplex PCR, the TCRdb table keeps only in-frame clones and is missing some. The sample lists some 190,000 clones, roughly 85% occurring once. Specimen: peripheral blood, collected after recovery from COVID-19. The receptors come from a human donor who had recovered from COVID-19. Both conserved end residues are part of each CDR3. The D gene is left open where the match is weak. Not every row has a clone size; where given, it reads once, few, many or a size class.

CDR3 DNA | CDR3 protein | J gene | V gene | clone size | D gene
TGTGCCAGCAGACTTTCCTCTGGGGCCAACGTCCTGACTTTC | CASRLSSGANVLTF | TRBJ2-6 | TRBV3-1/TRBV3-2 | - | -
TGTGCCAGCAGGGGGGCAGTGAATGAGCAGTTCTTC | CASRGAVNEQFF | TRBJ2-1 | TRBV6-5 | - | -
TGTGCCAGCAGTGACCCCTCGCGGGAGCTCGCTGGCTACACCTTC | CASSDPSRELAGYTF | TRBJ1-2 | TRBV25-1 | - | -
TGTGCCAGCAGCGTAGGCCACCAAGAGACCCAGTACTTC | CASSVGHQETQYF | TRBJ2-5 | TRBV9 | - | -
TGCGCCAGCAGCCATGGGTATAGTGTTTCCTACAATGAGCAGTTCTTC | CASSHGYSVSYNEQFF | TRBJ2-1 | TRBV4-1 | - | -
TGTGCCAGCAGTGATTATGTTCATATTAGCTCCTACAATGAGCAGTTCTTC | CASSDYVHISSYNEQFF | TRBJ2-1 | TRBV25-1 | - | -
TGTGCCAGCAGTTTTACGCAGAACAACAATGAGCAGTTCTTC | CASSFTQNNNEQFF | TRBJ2-1 | TRBV27 | - | -
TGTGCCAGCTCACCGGGAACTAGCTCCTACAATGAGCAGTTCTTC | CASSPGTSSYNEQFF | TRBJ2-1 | TRBV18 | - | -
TGCGCCAGCAGCCTGGACATCCTTTCCTACGAGCAGTACTTC | CASSLDILSYEQYF | TRBJ2-7 | TRBV5-1 | once | -
TGTGCCAGCAGCCCTCTGACAGGTACATCAGCTAACTATGGCTACACCTTC | CASSPLTGTSANYGYTF | TRBJ1-2 | TRBV9 | - | -
TGTGCCAGCAGCGAGGGACAGGGGGGCACCTATGGCTACACCTTC | CASSEGQGGTYGYTF | TRBJ1-2 | TRBV9 | - | TRBD1
TGTGCCAGCAGCCAAAGACACAATGAGCAGTTCTTC | CASSQRHNEQFF | TRBJ2-1 | TRBV16 | - | -
TGTGCCAGCAGCTACGGGACTAGCGGGGCACAGGAGCTGTTTTTT | CASSYGTSGAQELFF | TRBJ2-2 | TRBV7-8 | - | TRBD2
TGTGCCAGCAGCTACGGGACAGGCGGGTCCTACGAGCAGTACTTC | CASSYGTGGSYEQYF | TRBJ2-7 | TRBV7-3 | - | TRBD1
TGTGCCAGCAGCTCTGGACAGGGGAGCTCCTATAATTCACCCCTCCACTTT | CASSSGQGSSYNSPLHF | TRBJ1-6 | TRBV5-6 | - | TRBD1
TGTGCCAGCAGCTTAGCTAGCGGGCCCTACGAGCAGTACTTC | CASSLASGPYEQYF | TRBJ2-7 | TRBV7-3 | once | TRBD2
TGTGCCAGCAGCTTAGGGGGAGCGCAGGGCACTGAAGCTTTCTTT | CASSLGGAQGTEAFF | TRBJ1-1 | TRBV11-1 | - | -
TGTGCCAGCTCACCGAACAACTACGAGCAGTACTTC | CASSPNNYEQYF | TRBJ2-7 | TRBV18 | - | -
TGTGCCAGCAGTTCAAACTACAGGGAAAAATCACCCCTCCACTTT | CASSSNYREKSPLHF | TRBJ1-6 | TRBV27 | - | -
TGTGCCAGCAACCTCGGGACCTGGAAGGGTGAGCAGTTCTTC | CASNLGTWKGEQFF | TRBJ2-1 | TRBV27 | - | -
TGTGCCAGCAGTGAGCAGGACAGGGGATACTCTGGAAACACCATATATTTT | CASSEQDRGYSGNTIYF | TRBJ1-3 | TRBV6-1 | - | TRBD1
TGTGCCAGCAGCCCCCGTTCAGGAGCTAACTATGGCTACACCTTC | CASSPRSGANYGYTF | TRBJ1-2 | TRBV7-8 | - | -
TGTGCCTGGAGTTTACGCTATGGCTACACCTTC | CAWSLRYGYTF | TRBJ1-2 | TRBV30 | - | -
TGTGCCAGCAGCCTTACCTTGGGGGTTCAAGAGACCCAGTACTTC | CASSLTLGVQETQYF | TRBJ2-5 | TRBV6-5 | - | -
TGTGCCAGCAGCCAAACGGGGGGCGGTCGGGAAAAACTGTTTTTT | CASSQTGGGREKLFF | TRBJ1-4 | TRBV2 | - | -
TGTGCCAGCAGCTTACGGGACAGAGCCTACGAGCAGTACTTC | CASSLRDRAYEQYF | TRBJ2-7 | TRBV7-2 | - | TRBD1
TGTGCCAGCAGCCTGCGGGAGGGTCTGGAGACCCAGTACTTC | CASSLREGLETQYF | TRBJ2-5 | TRBV3-1/TRBV3-2 | - | TRBD2
TGTGCCAGCAGCGTAGCTGGAGGGCCTTTGAACACTGAAGCTTTCTTT | CASSVAGGPLNTEAFF | TRBJ1-1 | TRBV9 | - | -
TGCAGCGTTGTCCTAGAAGGCGGCGAGCAGTACTTC | CSVVLEGGEQYF | TRBJ2-7 | TRBV29-1 | - | -